This T cell receptor beta chain was retrieved from a study of technical replicates of blood from a few donors. Sequencing used immunoSEQ multiplex PCR; TCRdb keeps in-frame clones, though not all of them. The sample lists about 73,000 clones, 85% to 95% occurring once. This TCR derives from a human donor in good health. Some clones in this sample may be carry-over from other donors' samples. The sequenced sample consisted of PBMCs.

CDR3 sequence reads: CASSPPGLAVKNIQYF. In nucleotides, the CDR3 is TGTGCCAGCAGTCCTCCGGGACTAGCGGTTAAAAACATTCAGTACTTC. V and J are TRBV7-2 and TRBJ2-4; TRBD2 aligns across 11 bases. The length of the CDR3 is 16 residues. In germline, CDR1 is SGHTA, CDR2 FQGNSA. With V trimmed by 6 bases and J by 4 bases, 8 bases remained unmatched. The full variable domain, its missing parts supplied by reference TRBV7-2 and TRBJ2-4, is GAGVSQSPSNKVTEKGKDVELRCDPISGHTALYWYRQSLGQGLEFLIYFQGNSAPDKSGLPSDRFSAERTGGSVSTLTIQRTQQEDSAVYLCASSPPGLAVKNIQYFGAGTRLSVL.